These 3 T cell receptor beta chains share one sample of origin, sequenced in a study of blood T cell repertoires in COVID-19. Here immunoSEQ multiplex PCR was the method, and the copy in TCRdb shows in-frame clones only, minus some. The data show some 90,000 clones, 81% seen once. The material sequenced was peripheral blood. These TCRs come from a man in his fifties or sixties with acute or convalescent COVID-19.

The rearrangement links TRBV7-2 to TRBJ2-1, with D unresolved. CDR1 is SGHTA, CDR2 FQGNSA, per germline. This CDR3 is 12 amino acids long. The V end lost 1 base, the J end lost 7 bases, and 5 bases lay between the germline ends. The CDR3 reads CASSLVRNEQFF. Written as DNA, the CDR3 is TGTGCCAGCAGCTTAGTTCGGAATGAGCAGTTCTTC.

V gene TRBV5-1 combines with J gene TRBJ2-5, with 13 bases that match TRBD2. Trimming cost V 4 bases and J 2 bases; bases outside gene matches: 5. From germline, CDR1 is SGHRS and CDR2 YFSETQ. The CDR3 length is 16 residues. The CDR3, as DNA: TGCGCCAGCAGCCCGGGACTAGCGGGAATTCAAGAGACCCAGTACTTC. As protein: CASSPGLAGIQETQYF.

The V and J genes are TRBV7-9 and TRBJ1-4; 10 bases are a match to TRBD1. The CDR3 covers 15 residues. Germline V CDR1 and CDR2: SEHNR, FQNEAQ (reference sequence). With 4 bases clipped from V and 7 bases from J, the junction kept 6 bases outside the gene matches. The CDR3 region is CASSSVDRGSEKLFF. The CDR3, as DNA: TGTGCCAGCAGCTCCGTGGACAGGGGGAGTGAAAAACTGTTTTTT.